These T cell receptor beta chains were read from a single sample in a study of blood T cell repertoires in COVID-19. Sequencing used immunoSEQ multiplex PCR; TCRdb keeps in-frame clones, though not all of them. Found here are tens of thousands of clones, about 83% of them singletons; the top ten hold around 41%. Sequenced sample: peripheral blood. The receptor set was obtained from a man older than 75 with acute or convalescent COVID-19. The CDR3 runs from the conserved cysteine through the conserved F or W. A D gene is named only where the DNA matches it firmly. The size entry is marked missing in some rows and otherwise reads once, few, many or a size class.

NA	once	TRBV4-3	TRBJ2-7	TGCGCCAGCAGCCAAGATTTACAGGGCTACGAGCAGTACTTC	CASSQDLQGYEQYF
TRBD1	NA	TRBV5-1	TRBJ1-4	TGCGCCAGCAGCACCGGGACAGGGTATGAAAAACTGTTTTTT	CASSTGTGYEKLFF
NA	NA	TRBV5-4	TRBJ2-1	TGTGCCAGCAGCTTGGGGAAGGCGGACTCCTCCTACAATGAGCAGTTCTTC	CASSLGKADSSYNEQFF
TRBD1	NA	TRBV5-4	TRBJ2-1	TGTGCCAGCAGCCTCGGACAGGGGCAGTACAATGAGCAGTTCTTC	CASSLGQGQYNEQFF
NA	NA	TRBV12-5	TRBJ2-1	TGTGCTAGTGGTTCCAGCGGTTACAATGAGCAGTTCTTC	CASGSSGYNEQFF
NA	NA	TRBV7-2	TRBJ2-5	TGTGCCAGCAGCTTAGTTCTCGTCGCGGGAGAGACCCAGTACTTC	CASSLVLVAGETQYF
NA	NA	TRBV4-1	TRBJ2-7	TGCGCCAGCAGCCTCGACACCTCCCTCTACGAGCAGTACTTC	CASSLDTSLYEQYF
TRBD1	many	TRBV19	TRBJ1-1	TGTGCCAGTAGCTCCCGCGGACAGGGCCCGAACACTGAAGCTTTCTTT	CASSSRGQGPNTEAFF
TRBD2	few	TRBV9	TRBJ2-7	TGTGCCAGCAGCATGGGACTAGCGGGGAACGAGCAGTACTTC	CASSMGLAGNEQYF
NA	NA	TRBV28	TRBJ1-4	TGTGCCAGCAGTTTATCGGGTGCAACTAATGAAAAACTGTTTTTT	CASSLSGATNEKLFF
TRBD1	NA	TRBV9	TRBJ1-4	TGTGCCAGCAGCAAAGACAGGGGGCTTGGTAATGAAAAACTGTTTTTT	CASSKDRGLGNEKLFF
TRBD2	NA	TRBV5-1	TRBJ2-2	TGCGCCAGCAGCCGGGGGACTAGCGGCACCGGGGAGCTGTTTTTT	CASSRGTSGTGELFF
NA	NA	TRBV2	TRBJ1-1	TGTGCCAGCAGTGAAACATTCGAAGCTTTCTTT	CASSETFEAFF
NA	NA	TRBV19	TRBJ1-1	TGTGCCAGTAGTATACATGTTGATAGCACTGAAGCTTTCTTT	CASSIHVDSTEAFF
TRBD1	NA	TRBV28	TRBJ1-6	TGTGCCAGCGGAACAGGGGGCAGGTTGTATTCACCCCTCCACTTT	CASGTGGRLYSPLHF
NA	NA	TRBV19	TRBJ2-3	TGTGCCAGTAGTATCCCGACAGGCTCACGAGATACGCAGTATTTT	CASSIPTGSRDTQYF
NA	few	TRBV7-2	TRBJ2-1	TGTGCCAGCAGCATTGGGACAAACAATGAGCAGTTCTTC	CASSIGTNNEQFF
NA	NA	TRBV18	TRBJ2-5	TGTGCCAGCTCACCCCTGAGATTCCAAGAGACCCAGTACTTC	CASSPLRFQETQYF